Following are 8 T cell receptor beta chains from one sample sequenced in a study of STAT3 mutations in large granular lymphocyte leukemia. Study observations and caveats: Every T-LGLL patient had at least one immunodominant TCRbeta clonotype.

Produced via immunoSEQ multiplex PCR; TCRdb's table is partial and in-frame only. The sample includes more than 4,500 clones, over 70% of them seen just once. Their antigens remain unidentified. Sequenced input: peripheral blood mononuclear cells. All receptors derive from a man in his forties with T-cell large granular lymphocyte leukemia. Some clones in this sample may be carry-over from other donors' samples.

The chain couples TRBV14 to TRBJ2-7, with 16 bases that match TRBD2. Germline CDR1 reads SGHDN; CDR2 reads FVKESK. The V and J ends lost 3 bases and 7 bases, in that order; junction bases with no gene match: 12. The CDR3 is made up of 18 amino acids. The CDR3 protein is CASSHYPGLAGGPEEQYF. The CDR3, as DNA: TGTGCCAGCAGCCACTATCCGGGACTAGCGGGAGGGCCGGAGGAGCAGTACTTC.

The chain combines TRBV5-1 with TRBJ2-5, with 7 bases lining up with TRBD1. CDR3 length equals 14 residues. V lost 4 bases, J lost 1 base, and 4 bases stayed unmatched. Germline assignment: CDR1 SGHRS and CDR2 YFSETQ. CDR3 in DNA: TGCGCCAGCAGCCTTGGGACAGCCCAAGAGACCCAGTACTTC. It encodes CASSLGTAQETQYF.

The chain recombines TRBV4-1 with TRBJ2-1, with 8 bases lining up with TRBD2. V shed 1 base, J shed 8 bases, and the junction held 7 bases outside the gene matches. Germline V CDR1 and CDR2: MGHRA, YSYEKL. CDR3 length: 15 residues. CDR3 sequence: CASSQGLAGLDEQFF. The CDR3 DNA is TGCGCCAGCAGCCAAGGGCTAGCGGGTTTGGATGAGCAGTTCTTC.

A word on this clone: Other nucleotide sequences in the sample specify the same CDR3. J is TRBJ2-7 and V is TRBV15, with D perhaps TRBD1 (6 bases). Germline V CDR1 and CDR2: LNHNV, YYDKDF (reference sequence). V dropped 3 bases and J dropped 1 base, with 13 bases sitting between them. There are 15 residues in the CDR3. The CDR3 nucleotides are TGTGCCACCAGCAGGGCTCCAGGGGATTCCTACGAGCAGTACTTC. This gives the protein CATSRAPGDSYEQYF.

The V and J genes are TRBV28 and TRBJ2-7; 9 nucleotides line up with TRBD2. Germline-derived CDR1 and CDR2 are MDHEN and SYDVKM. Trimming at V came to 5 bases and at J to 3 bases, leaving 5 bases not matched to a gene. The CDR3 spans 14 residues. The CDR3 nucleotides read TGTGCCAGCAGTGAGAGACTAGCGGTCTACGAGCAGTACTTC. Amino acid sequence: CASSERLAVYEQYF.

This clone appeared a single time. This rearrangement joins TRBV5-1 to TRBJ2-7, with TRBD2 matching 8 bases. Trimming cost V 0 bases and J 4 bases; bases outside gene matches: 9. Germline V gene sequence: CDR1 SGHRS, CDR2 YFSETQ. The CDR3 runs 16 residues. Here the CDR3 reads CASSLGPPGGPYEQYF. The CDR3, as DNA: TGCGCCAGCAGCTTGGGTCCTCCGGGAGGGCCATACGAGCAGTACTTC.

The chain has TRBV4-3 and TRBJ2-1, with 7 bases aligning to TRBD1. Germline V gene lookup returns CDR1 LGHNA and CDR2 YSLEER. This CDR3 region has 16 residues. V gave up 1 base and J gave up 3 bases; unmatched junction bases: 6. For the CDR3, the DNA is TGCGCCAGCAGCCAAGGGTACAGGGGAGTCTACAATGAGCAGTTCTTC. Protein: CASSQGYRGVYNEQFF.

This chain uses TRBV5-1 with TRBJ2-7; D may match TRBD1 or TRBD2 (6 bases each). The CDR3 length is 13 residues. Trimming took 5 bases from V and 3 from J, leaving 12 bases between them. Germline CDR1 is SGHRS and CDR2 is YFSETQ. The DNA of the CDR3 is TGCGCCAGCAGAGGAGGGGGGAGCTACGAGCAGTACTTC. It is translated as CASRGGGSYEQYF.